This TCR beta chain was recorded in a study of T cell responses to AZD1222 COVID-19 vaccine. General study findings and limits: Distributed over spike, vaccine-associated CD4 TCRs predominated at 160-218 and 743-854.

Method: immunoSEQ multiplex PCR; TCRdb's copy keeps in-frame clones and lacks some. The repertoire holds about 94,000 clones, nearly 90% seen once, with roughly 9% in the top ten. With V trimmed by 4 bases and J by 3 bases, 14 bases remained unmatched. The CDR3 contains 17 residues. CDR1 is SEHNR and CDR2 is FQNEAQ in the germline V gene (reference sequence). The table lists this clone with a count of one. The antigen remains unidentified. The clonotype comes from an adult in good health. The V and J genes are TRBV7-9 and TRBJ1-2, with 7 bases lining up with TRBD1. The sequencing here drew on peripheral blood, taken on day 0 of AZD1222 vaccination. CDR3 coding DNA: TGTGCCAGCAGCTCTCCGGACAGGCGATATAGGGACTATGGCTACACCTTC. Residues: CASSSPDRRYRDYGYTF.